This record concerns one TCR beta chain sequence. Its antigen specificity is not known. No much larger clone exists at a distance of one base, and base qualities are not known. Synthesis of TCR cDNA relied on 5'RACE template switching, a step that introduced a universal primer site along with unique molecular identifiers. Priming of cDNA synthesis was performed from both the TCR alpha and TCR beta constant segments. Libraries were amplified in two PCR steps, with sample barcodes and sequencing adapters added in the second step. Libraries were sequenced on Illumina HiSeq 2500 (2x100 bp) or NovaSeq (2x150 bp). Under the source paper's analysis protocol: Demultiplexing of reads and collapsing into UMI consensus sequences were performed with MIGEC, and V(D)J alignment was carried out with MiXCR. Vaccine-responding clonotypes were defined with edgeR using replicate PBMC samples, requiring FDR below 0.01 and a log2 fold change above 5 up to day 15. CD4 or CD8 identity was assigned to each bulk clonotype according to whether the clonotype was present at higher abundance in the sequenced CD4 repertoire or the sequenced CD8 repertoire. TCRdb trimmed public reads at Q25 via fastp, called clones via MiXCR and kept in-frame beta chains. Identical CDR3 proteins give one entry, which carries the most common genes and DNA. TCRdb, not the original authors, processed these V and J calls. This sample is represented by hundreds of thousands of distinct CDR3 sequences; 13% of them were singletons. More than 12% of the sample is in the top ten clones.

In light of the paper, this sample's treatment or condition label describes: live attenuated yellow fever vaccine strain. At every blood-draw timepoint, two biological replicates of bulk PBMCs were collected. PBMCs were isolated from peripheral blood using a standard Ficoll-Paque protocol. TriZol was used to extract RNA from bulk PBMCs, CD4 and CD8 fractions, and dextramer-positive and dextramer-negative fractions. This sample is part of a study of T cells after yellow fever vaccination (dated by TCRdb to 2018 to 2020). Turning to the overall study: The SMART-Seq v4 Ultra Low Input RNA kit was used to prepare libraries from fractions with low cell numbers. To follow T-cell clones before and after both primary and booster YFV17D yellow fever vaccination, bulk TCR alpha and beta repertoires underwent longitudinal sequencing. The cohort comprised two healthy male donors, one aged 18 to 30 and one aged 30 to 40 years. Blood samples were taken at several timepoints before and after primary and secondary immunization, and bulk PBMC replicates and cell subsets were isolated. Study-wide findings and limitations: A small share of clonotypes occurred in both CD4 and CD8 compartments, likely arising from convergent recombination. Because only two donors were included in the study, the extent to which the findings can be generalized is limited. After the booster, most clones that had expanded after primary vaccination were detected again (almost 97% of CD4 and 88% of CD8), suggesting broad maintenance of memory. Because abundant contaminating clonotypes from the bulk population could be contained in FACS-sorted repertoires, computational filtering was required. Compared with the primary T-cell response, the secondary T-cell response was weaker but faster, peaking on day 5 rather than day 15.

Taken from the germline V gene, the CDR1 and CDR2 loops are SGHTA and FQGTGA. CDR3 length: 16 amino acids, cysteine to phenylalanine. Only the CDR3 region is kept as DNA, spanning 48 bases read in frame from base 1. V ends up 4 bases short and J 4 bases short, with an unmatched junction base count of 5. Here the sequenced sample was PBMCs, taken on the day of the yellow fever booster vaccination. This receptor chain uses TRBV7-3 and TRBJ2-3, with 13 bases in between that match TRBD2. This TCR was sampled from a man aged 30 to 45 who received the YFV17D yellow fever vaccine. The sequence in DNA is TGTGCCAGCAGCTCACGACTAGCGGGAGGCCCAGATACGCAGTATTTT. Its translation is CASSSRLAGGPDTQYF.